The 21 T cell receptor beta chains below were found in one sample sequenced in a study of T cell responses to AZD1222 COVID-19 vaccine. Generated by immunoSEQ multiplex PCR, the TCRdb table keeps only in-frame clones and is missing some. Of tens of thousands of clones listed, roughly nine tenths are singletons. The sample consisted of peripheral blood, taken 28 days after the second AZD1222 dose. These receptors came from an adult who received the AZD1222 COVID-19 vaccine.

The sample holds one count of this clone. The gene calls are TRBV7-9 and TRBJ1-1, with TRBD1 matching 8 bases. The germline CDR1 and CDR2 sequences are SEHNR and FQNEAQ (reference sequence). The CDR3 covers 16 residues. Losses at the gene ends were 4 bases for V and 0 bases for J; bases not matched to a gene: 7. The chain's CDR3 is CASSSYWTGMNTEAFF. The CDR3, as DNA: TGTGCCAGCAGCTCCTACTGGACAGGGATGAACACTGAAGCTTTCTTT.

The chain carries TRBV5-6 and TRBJ2-2; TRBD2 might be the D (6 bases). This CDR3 comprises 15 residues. CDR1 and CDR2 (germline): SGHDT, YYEEEE. V gave up 4 bases and J gave up 0 bases, with 10 bases separating them. CDR3 loop: CASSLGLPNTGELFF. The CDR3 bases are TGTGCCAGCAGCCTGGGACTTCCGAACACCGGGGAGCTGTTTTTT.

The V call is TRBV10-3, the J call TRBJ1-1; D is ambiguous. V lost 4 bases and J 1 base, leaving 16 bases between the germline ends. The CDR3 runs 16 residues. The germline V gene encodes CDR1 ENHRY and CDR2 SYGVKD. The chain's CDR3 is CAISVSPLQENTEAFF. CDR3 nucleotide sequence: TGTGCCATCAGTGTTTCCCCTCTCCAGGAGAACACTGAAGCTTTCTTT.

The chain links TRBV7-9 to TRBJ1-1, with D unclear. CDR3 length equals 12 residues. Germline CDR1 reads SEHNR; CDR2 reads FQNEAQ (reference sequence). The V end was cut by 4 bases, the J end by 5 bases, with 8 bases between. The CDR3 DNA is TGTGCCAGCAGCTCCACCGGGACTGAAGCTTTCTTT. It codes for CASSSTGTEAFF.

The rearrangement uses TRBV5-1 and TRBJ2-7; a weak D match, TRBD2 (5 bases). V dropped 3 bases and J dropped 6 bases, with 25 bases sitting between them. This CDR3 spans 17 amino acids. Per germline, CDR1 SGHRS and CDR2 YFSETQ. The CDR3 DNA follows: TGCGCCAGCAGCTCCCGATCCGGGTCCGACGGGGATGGCGAGCAGTACTTC. Residues: CASSSRSGSDGDGEQYF.

The gene calls are TRBV7-9 and TRBJ1-1, with D possibly TRBD1 on 5 matching bases. CDR3 length: 13 amino acids. With 2 bases removed from V and 6 bases from J, the gap between germline ends came to 10 bases. Germline V gene sequence: CDR1 SEHNR, CDR2 FQNEAQ (reference sequence). The CDR3 region has the DNA TGTGCCAGCAGCTTACAGGGCCAGGCTGAAGCTTTCTTT. This encodes CASSLQGQAEAFF.

The chain has TRBV7-3 and TRBJ1-1; D unresolved. Germline CDR1 and CDR2: SGHTA and FQGTGA. Trimming took off 6 bases at V and 3 bases at J, with 11 bases between the two ends. This CDR3 spans 13 amino acids. The CDR3 coding sequence is TGTGCCAGCAGTTTCAATATGGACACTGAAGCTTTCTTT. Translating it yields CASSFNMDTEAFF. The full variable domain, its missing parts supplied by reference TRBV7-3 and TRBJ1-1, is GAGVSQTPSNKVTEKGKYVELRCDPISGHTALYWYRQSLGQGPEFLIYFQGTGAADDSGLPNDRFFAVRPEGSVSTLKIQRTERGDSAVYLCASSFNMDTEAFFGQGTRLTVV.

V usage is TRBV11-3 and J usage is TRBJ2-5; the D gene is possibly TRBD2 (6 bases). The CDR3 extends over 14 amino acids. Germline V lookup: CDR1 SGHNT, CDR2 YENEEA. V was clipped by 5 bases and J by 5 bases, with 15 bases between them. The CDR3 region has the DNA TGTGCCAGCAGCAACCCTGGGGGGAAGGAGACCCAGTACTTC. Translation: CASSNPGGKETQYF.

This chain joins TRBV5-4 and TRBJ1-5; D is ambiguous. CDR3 length equals 14 residues. Trimming shortened V by 0 bases and J by 4 bases, and 8 bases separated the two germline ends. CDR1 SGHNT and CDR2 YYREEE come from the germline V gene (reference sequence). DNA for the CDR3: TGTGCCAGCAGCTTGGGGCCCACAAATCAGCCCCAGCATTTT. It is translated as CASSLGPTNQPQHF.

The V call is TRBV2, the J call TRBJ2-1, with TRBD1 matching 7 bases. Germline V gene sequence: CDR1 SNHLY, CDR2 FYNNEI. This CDR3 region has 18 residues. V was pared by 5 bases and J by 5 bases, with 18 bases of the junction left unmatched. The CDR3 DNA reads TGTGCCAGCAGTCGTACCTTACCCCAGGGGGTATCCCACAATGAGCAGTTCTTC. This gives the protein CASSRTLPQGVSHNEQFF.

The chain carries TRBV7-9 and TRBJ1-6, with D possibly matching TRBD1 (6 bases). The CDR3 runs to 13 residues. The germline V gene encodes CDR1 SEHNR and CDR2 FQNEAQ (reference sequence). Trimming pared 3 bases from V and 10 bases from J, leaving 10 bases between. DNA of the CDR3: TGTGCCAGCAGCTTGAGGGGGGGATCACCCCTCCACTTT. Protein product: CASSLRGGSPLHF.

The chain is built from TRBV2 and TRBJ1-2; the D gene is possibly TRBD1 (6 bases). This CDR3 region has 18 residues. Trimming removed 1 base at V and 2 bases at J, with 20 bases between. Germline assignment: CDR1 SNHLY and CDR2 FYNNEI. In DNA, the CDR3 is TGTGCCAGCAGTGAAGATGGGACGGACGATACAGGGAACTATGGCTACACCTTC. It encodes CASSEDGTDDTGNYGYTF.

The chain is built from TRBV19 and TRBJ1-4; the D gene is possibly TRBD1 (6 bases). The CDR3 runs 15 residues. Trimming removed 7 bases at V and 7 bases at J, with 19 bases between. Looked up from germline, CDR1 is LNHDA and CDR2 is SQIVND (reference sequence). The CDR3 DNA reads as TGTGCCAGTACCTCGGATACAGGGCTCGGTGAAAAACTGTTTTTT. As protein: CASTSDTGLGEKLFF.

The V gene is TRBV6-4, the J gene TRBJ2-3; possibly TRBD1 or TRBD2 for D (5 bases each). The CDR3 covers 14 residues. Looked up from germline, CDR1 is MRHNA and CDR2 is SNTAGT. With 4 bases removed from V and 3 bases from J, the gap between germline ends came to 11 bases. The CDR3 reads CASSVEWGTDTQYF. CDR3 nucleotides: TGTGCCAGCAGTGTAGAGTGGGGGACAGATACGCAGTATTTT.

The chain has TRBV5-1 and TRBJ1-1; the D is unclear. Germline lookup yields CDR1 SGHRS and CDR2 YFSETQ. Between the trimmed V and J ends, which lost 1 base and 2 bases, there was a span of 3 bases. The CDR3 contains 12 residues. CDR3 sequence reads: CASSLFNTEAFF. The DNA of the CDR3 is TGCGCCAGCAGCTTGTTTAACACTGAAGCTTTCTTT.

The V gene is TRBV9, the J gene TRBJ2-2; 11 nucleotides agree with TRBD2. Trimming removed 4 bases from V and 1 base from J; junction bases left unmatched: 3. CDR1 SGDLS and CDR2 YYNGEE come from the germline V gene. The CDR3 covers 16 residues. CDR3 sequence reads: CASSFGTSGNTGELFF. Here the CDR3 DNA reads TGTGCCAGCAGCTTTGGGACTAGCGGGAACACCGGGGAGCTGTTTTTT.

This CDR3 is CAWSPGGDAKQYF. As DNA, the CDR3 is TGTGCCTGGAGTCCAGGGGGCGACGCTAAGCAGTACTTC. The chain links TRBV30 to TRBJ2-7; 8 bases align to TRBD1. With 2 bases clipped from V and 8 bases from J, the junction kept 8 bases outside the gene matches. CDR3 length: 13 amino acids. CDR1 is GTSNPN, CDR2 SVGIG, per germline (reference sequence).

This chain uses TRBV24-1 with TRBJ1-2; D is undetermined. Germline-derived CDR1 and CDR2 are KGHDR and SFDVKD. V lost 9 bases and J 3 bases, leaving 10 bases between the germline ends. The CDR3 runs to 12 residues. The CDR3 sequence is CATWEKDYGYTF. The CDR3, as DNA: TGTGCCACCTGGGAAAAGGACTATGGCTACACCTTC.

This rearrangement joins TRBV19 to TRBJ1-2; the D gene is possibly TRBD1 (6 bases). Trimming took off 3 bases at V and 8 bases at J, with 10 bases between the two ends. Germline CDR1 and CDR2: LNHDA and SQIVND (reference sequence). The CDR3 has 12 residues. CDR3: CASSMGQGGYTF. For the CDR3, the DNA is TGTGCCAGTAGTATGGGACAAGGAGGCTACACCTTC.

This chain connects TRBV28 to TRBJ2-1; D is uncertain. Per germline, CDR1 MDHEN and CDR2 SYDVKM. V lost 7 bases to trimming and J lost 0 bases, with 16 bases between them. This CDR3 comprises 16 residues. CDR3 DNA sequence: TGTGCCAGCATCTCGAATCCCCTGAGCTCCTACAATGAGCAGTTCTTC. Protein sequence: CASISNPLSSYNEQFF.

This chain connects TRBV7-3 to TRBJ2-6, with D unclear. The germline gives CDR1 SGHTA, CDR2 FQGTGA. The CDR3 runs 15 residues. V was clipped by 6 bases and J by 4 bases, with 13 bases between them. The CDR3 here is CASSPAPAGANVLTF. CDR3 in DNA: TGTGCCAGCAGTCCTGCGCCGGCGGGGGCCAACGTCCTGACTTTC. The variable domain in full, with the rest retrieved from reference TRBV7-3 and TRBJ2-6, is GAGVSQTPSNKVTEKGKYVELRCDPISGHTALYWYRQSLGQGPEFLIYFQGTGAADDSGLPNDRFFAVRPEGSVSTLKIQRTERGDSAVYLCASSPAPAGANVLTFGAGSRLTVL.